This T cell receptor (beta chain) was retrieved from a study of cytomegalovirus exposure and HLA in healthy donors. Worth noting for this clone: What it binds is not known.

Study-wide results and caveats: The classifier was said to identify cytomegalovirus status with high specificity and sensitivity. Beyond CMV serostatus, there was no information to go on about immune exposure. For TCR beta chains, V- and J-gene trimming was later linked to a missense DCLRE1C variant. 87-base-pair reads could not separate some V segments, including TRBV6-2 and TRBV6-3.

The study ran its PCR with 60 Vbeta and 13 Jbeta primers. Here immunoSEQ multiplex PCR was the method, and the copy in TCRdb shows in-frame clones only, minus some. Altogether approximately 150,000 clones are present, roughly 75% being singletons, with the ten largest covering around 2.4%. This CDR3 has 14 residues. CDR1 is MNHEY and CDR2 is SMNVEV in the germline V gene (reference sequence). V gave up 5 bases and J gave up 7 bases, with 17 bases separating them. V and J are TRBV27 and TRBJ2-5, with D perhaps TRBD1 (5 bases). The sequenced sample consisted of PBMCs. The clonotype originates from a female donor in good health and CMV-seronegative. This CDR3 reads CASSLRQGKGTQYF. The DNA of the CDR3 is TGTGCCAGCAGTCTGAGGCAGGGAAAAGGGACCCAGTACTTC.